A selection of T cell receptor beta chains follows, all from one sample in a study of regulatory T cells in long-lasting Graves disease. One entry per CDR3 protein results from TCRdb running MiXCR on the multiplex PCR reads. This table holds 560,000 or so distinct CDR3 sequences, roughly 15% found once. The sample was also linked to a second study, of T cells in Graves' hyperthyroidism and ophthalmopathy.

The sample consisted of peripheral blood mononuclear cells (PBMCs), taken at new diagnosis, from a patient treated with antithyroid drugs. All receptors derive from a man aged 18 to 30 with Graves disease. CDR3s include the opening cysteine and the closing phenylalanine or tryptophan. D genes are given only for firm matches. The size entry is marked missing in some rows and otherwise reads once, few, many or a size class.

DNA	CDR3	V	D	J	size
TGTGCCAGCAGCTTGGGAAGCTATAGCAATCAGCCCCAGCATTTT	CASSLGSYSNQPQHF	TRBV5-6	NA	TRBJ1-5	many
TGTGCCAGCAGTGCAGGGGGGAGGGCCTGGTCCTACGAGCAGTACTTC	CASSAGGRAWSYEQYF	TRBV6-1	NA	TRBJ2-7	NA
TGTGCCAGCAGTTTATTCTCCAAAAAAAGCTCTGGGGCCAACGTCCTGACTTTC	CASSLFSKKSSGANVLTF	TRBV27	NA	TRBJ2-6	NA
TGTGCCAGCAGTGAAGCCCAGGGGGGCACGAATCAGCCCCAGCATTTT	CASSEAQGGTNQPQHF	TRBV6-1	TRBD1	TRBJ1-5	few
TGCGCCAGCAGCCAAGAAGGTGGGGACAGGGTTCAGCCCCAGCATTTT	CASSQEGGDRVQPQHF	TRBV4-1	TRBD1	TRBJ1-5	NA
TGCGCCAGCAGCCAAGATGTCGGGGGGGCCTACGAGCAGTACTTC	CASSQDVGGAYEQYF	TRBV4-1	TRBD2	TRBJ2-7	NA
TGTGCCAGCAGTTTATCGAGCGACCTTGGGGGACTCACCGGGGAGCTGTTTTTT	CASSLSSDLGGLTGELFF	TRBV27	NA	TRBJ2-2	few
TGTGCCAGCAGATTGGGGGTTGGGGGGACTAATGAGAAACTGTTTTTT	CASRLGVGGTNEKLFF	TRBV6-1	NA	TRBJ1-4	many
TGTGCCAGCAGCTTAGCGGTAGAGCAGTATTTT	CASSLAVEQYF	TRBV7-6	NA	TRBJ2-3	many
TGTGCCAGCAAACCTAGCGGAAGCTCCTACGAGCAGTACTTC	CASKPSGSSYEQYF	TRBV28	TRBD2	TRBJ2-7	many
TGTGCCAGCAGCCAAGATGTCAGATCTAACTATGGCTACACCTTC	CASSQDVRSNYGYTF	TRBV3-1	NA	TRBJ1-2	NA
TGTGCCAGCAGCCGGGGACAGGCAGAGTACTTC	CASSRGQAEYF	TRBV12-3/TRBV12-4	TRBD1	TRBJ2-7	NA
TGTGCCGGAAGCAGGGACAATGAGCAGCTCTTC	CAGSRDNEQLF	TRBV7-2	NA	TRBJ2-1	NA
TGTGCCAGCAGCGTAGGTGGTGTGGGCCTAGAGACCCAGTACTTC	CASSVGGVGLETQYF	TRBV9	NA	TRBJ2-5	few
TGCAGTGCTTCGGGAGGGGGTAGGACTAGCTTCTACGAGCAGTACTTC	CSASGGGRTSFYEQYF	TRBV20-1	TRBD2	TRBJ2-7	many
TGCGCCAGCAGGACTAGCGGAGGGAATGAGCAGTTCTTC	CASRTSGGNEQFF	TRBV5-1	TRBD2	TRBJ2-1	few